The clone carrying this T cell receptor beta chain was picked up one time. The CDR3 runs to 15 residues. Germline V lookup: CDR1 SGHRS, CDR2 YFSETQ. These data come from a study of cytomegalovirus exposure and HLA in healthy donors. With 60 Vbeta and 13 Jbeta primers, the PCR was carried out. The data were produced by immunoSEQ multiplex PCR, yet TCRdb's version contains in-frame clones alone and is incomplete. This table holds 100,000 to 150,000 clones, over 70% found once. The rearrangement joins TRBV5-1 to TRBJ2-5; 10 nucleotides match TRBD1. Gene TRBJ2-7 matches the end of the DNA better, so the J call may be wrong. The sequenced sample consisted of PBMCs. The TCR comes from a young man in good health and CMV-seropositive. The CDR3 is CASSVGGTGDYEQYF. CDR3 nucleotides: TGCGCCAGCAGCGTGGGGGGGACAGGGGACTACGAGCAGTACTTC.